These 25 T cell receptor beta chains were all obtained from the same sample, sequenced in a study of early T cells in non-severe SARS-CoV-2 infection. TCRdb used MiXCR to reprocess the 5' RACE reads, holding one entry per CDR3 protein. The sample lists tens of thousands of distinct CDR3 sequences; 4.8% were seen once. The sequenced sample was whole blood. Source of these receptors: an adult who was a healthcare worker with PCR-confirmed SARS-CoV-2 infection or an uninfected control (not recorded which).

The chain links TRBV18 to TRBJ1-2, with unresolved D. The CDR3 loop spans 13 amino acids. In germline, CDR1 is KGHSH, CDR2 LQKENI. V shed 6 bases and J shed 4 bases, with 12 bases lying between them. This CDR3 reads CASSSTEIYGYTF. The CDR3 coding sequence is TGTGCCAGCTCGTCTACCGAAATCTATGGCTACACCTTC.

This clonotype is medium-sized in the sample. The CDR3 reads CASSYMTASSGNTIYF. CDR3 sequence (DNA): TGTGCCAGCAGTTATATGACTGCCAGCTCTGGAAACACCATATATTTT. V gene TRBV6-6 combines with J gene TRBJ1-3, with D unresolved. Germline-derived CDR1 and CDR2 are MNHNY and SVGAGI (reference sequence). Trimming took 3 bases from V and 0 from J, leaving 12 bases between them. The CDR3 spans 16 residues.

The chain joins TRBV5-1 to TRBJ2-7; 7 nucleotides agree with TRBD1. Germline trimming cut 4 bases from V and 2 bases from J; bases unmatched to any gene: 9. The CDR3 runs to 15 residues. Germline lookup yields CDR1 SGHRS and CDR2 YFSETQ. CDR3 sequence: CASSRVTGPTYEQYF. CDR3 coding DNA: TGCGCCAGCAGCCGGGTGACAGGGCCTACCTACGAGCAGTACTTC. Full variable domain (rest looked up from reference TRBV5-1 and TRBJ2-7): KAGVTQTPRYLIKTRGQQVTLSCSPISGHRSVSWYQQTPGQGLQFLFEYFSETQRNKGNFPGRFSGRQFSNSRSEMNVSTLELGDSALYLCASSRVTGPTYEQYFGPGTRLTVT.

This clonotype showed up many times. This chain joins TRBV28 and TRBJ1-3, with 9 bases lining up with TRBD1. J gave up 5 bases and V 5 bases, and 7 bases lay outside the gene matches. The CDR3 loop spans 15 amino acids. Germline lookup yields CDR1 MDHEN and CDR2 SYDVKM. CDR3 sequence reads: CASSSRGTGRNTIYF. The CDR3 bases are TGTGCCAGCAGTAGCCGGGGGACAGGGAGAAACACCATATATTTT.

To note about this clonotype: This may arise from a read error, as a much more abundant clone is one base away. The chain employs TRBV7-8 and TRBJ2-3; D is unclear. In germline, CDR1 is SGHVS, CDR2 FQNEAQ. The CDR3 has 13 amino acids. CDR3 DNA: TGTGCCAACAGCTTAGTTACTTCAGATACGCAGTATTTT. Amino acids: CANSLVTSDTQYF.

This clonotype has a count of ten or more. The CDR3 DNA follows: TGTGCCAGCAGCGGGGACGAGGGTTACACTGAAGCTTTCTTT. The encoded protein is CASSGDEGYTEAFF. J is TRBJ1-1 and V is TRBV5-4; D possibly corresponds to TRBD1 (5 bases). Looked up from germline, CDR1 is SGHNT and CDR2 is YYREEE (reference sequence). Trimming stripped 4 bases from V and 3 bases from J, with 13 bases between. The length of the CDR3 is 14 residues.

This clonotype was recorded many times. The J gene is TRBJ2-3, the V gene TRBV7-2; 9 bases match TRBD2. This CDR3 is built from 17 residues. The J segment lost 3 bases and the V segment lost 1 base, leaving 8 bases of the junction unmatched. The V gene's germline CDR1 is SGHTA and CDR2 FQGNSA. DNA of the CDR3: TGTGCCAGCAGCTTAGGACCAGCGGGGGGATTAACAGATACGCAGTATTTT. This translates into CASSLGPAGGLTDTQYF.

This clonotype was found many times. The CDR3 coding sequence is TGTGCCAGCAAGCCAGATAGCAGTCGGAGCGAGCAGTACTTC. Translation gives CASKPDSSRSEQYF. V is TRBV5-6 and J is TRBJ2-7, with D hard to call. Trimming stripped 6 bases from V and 6 bases from J, with 19 bases between. The CDR3 has 14 residues. CDR1 and CDR2 (germline): SGHDT, YYEEEE.

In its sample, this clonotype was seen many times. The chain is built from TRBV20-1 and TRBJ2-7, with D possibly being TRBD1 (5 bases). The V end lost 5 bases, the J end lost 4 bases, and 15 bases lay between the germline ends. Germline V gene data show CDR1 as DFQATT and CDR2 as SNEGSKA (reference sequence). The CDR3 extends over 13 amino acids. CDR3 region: CSACGYRTYEQYF. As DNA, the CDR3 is TGCAGTGCTTGTGGTTACAGGACGTACGAGCAGTACTTC.

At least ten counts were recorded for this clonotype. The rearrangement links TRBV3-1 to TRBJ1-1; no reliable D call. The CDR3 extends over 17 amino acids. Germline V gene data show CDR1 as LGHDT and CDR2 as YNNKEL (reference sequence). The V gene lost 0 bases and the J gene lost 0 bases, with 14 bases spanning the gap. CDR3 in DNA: TGTGCCAGCAGCCAAGATAGTTCAGCGCCCTTGAACACTGAAGCTTTCTTT. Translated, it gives CASSQDSSAPLNTEAFF.

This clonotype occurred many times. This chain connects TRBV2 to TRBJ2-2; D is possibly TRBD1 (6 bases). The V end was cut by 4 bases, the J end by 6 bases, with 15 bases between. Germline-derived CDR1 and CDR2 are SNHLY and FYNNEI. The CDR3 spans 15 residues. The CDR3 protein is CASSAQGRGPGELFF. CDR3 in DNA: TGTGCCAGCAGTGCACAGGGACGAGGGCCCGGGGAGCTGTTTTTT.

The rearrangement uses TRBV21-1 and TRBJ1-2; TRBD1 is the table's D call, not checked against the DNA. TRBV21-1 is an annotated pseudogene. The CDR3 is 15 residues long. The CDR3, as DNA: TGTGCCAGCAACACCGTCTGCAGGGACGCGTGTGGCTACACCTTC. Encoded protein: CASNTVCRDACGYTF.

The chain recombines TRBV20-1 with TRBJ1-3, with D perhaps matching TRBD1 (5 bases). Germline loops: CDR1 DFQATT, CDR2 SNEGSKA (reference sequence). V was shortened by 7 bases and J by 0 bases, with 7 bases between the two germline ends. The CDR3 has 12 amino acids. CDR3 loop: CSGQSSGNTIYF. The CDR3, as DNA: TGCAGTGGACAGAGCTCTGGAAACACCATATATTTT.

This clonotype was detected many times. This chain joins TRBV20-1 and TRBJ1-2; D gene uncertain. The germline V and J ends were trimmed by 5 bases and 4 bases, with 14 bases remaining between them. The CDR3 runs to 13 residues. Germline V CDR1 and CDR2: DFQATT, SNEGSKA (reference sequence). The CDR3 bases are TGCAGTGCTGGCAGCGGTAGTCGCTATGGCTACACCTTC. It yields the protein CSAGSGSRYGYTF.

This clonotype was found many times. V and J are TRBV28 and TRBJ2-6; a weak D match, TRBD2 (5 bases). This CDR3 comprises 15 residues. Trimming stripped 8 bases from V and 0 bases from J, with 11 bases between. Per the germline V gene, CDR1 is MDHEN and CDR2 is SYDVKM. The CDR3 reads CASQPGGSGANVLTF. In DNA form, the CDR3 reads TGTGCCAGCCAACCTGGAGGCTCTGGGGCCAACGTCCTGACTTTC. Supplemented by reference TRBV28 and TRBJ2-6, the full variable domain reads DVKVTQSSRYLVKRTGEKVFLECVQDMDHENMFWYRQDPGLGLRLIYFSYDVKMKEKGDIPEGYSVSREKKERFSLILESASTNQTSMYLCASQPGGSGANVLTFGAGSRLTVL.

For the CDR3, the DNA is TGTGCCAGCAGCTCCATGGTCTTCTCGAACACCGGGGAGCTGTTTTTT. This encodes CASSSMVFSNTGELFF. The V and J genes are TRBV7-9 and TRBJ2-2; D is unresolved. The CDR3 totals 16 residues. Germline V gives CDR1 SEHNR, CDR2 FQNEAQ (reference sequence). The V gene lost 4 bases and the J gene lost 0 bases, with 12 bases spanning the gap.

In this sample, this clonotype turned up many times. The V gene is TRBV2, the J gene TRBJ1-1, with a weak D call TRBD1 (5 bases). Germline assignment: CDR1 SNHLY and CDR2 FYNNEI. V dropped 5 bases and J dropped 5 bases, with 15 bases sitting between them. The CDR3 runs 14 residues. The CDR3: CASSIDAGGTEAFF. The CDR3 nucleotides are TGTGCCAGCAGTATCGACGCGGGGGGTACTGAAGCTTTCTTT.

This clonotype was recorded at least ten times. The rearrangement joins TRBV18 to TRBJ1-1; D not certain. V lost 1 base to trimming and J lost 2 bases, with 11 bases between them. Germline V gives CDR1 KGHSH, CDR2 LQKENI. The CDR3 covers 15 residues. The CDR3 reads CASSPLNPGNTEAFF. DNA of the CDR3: TGTGCCAGCTCACCACTTAATCCGGGTAACACTGAAGCTTTCTTT.

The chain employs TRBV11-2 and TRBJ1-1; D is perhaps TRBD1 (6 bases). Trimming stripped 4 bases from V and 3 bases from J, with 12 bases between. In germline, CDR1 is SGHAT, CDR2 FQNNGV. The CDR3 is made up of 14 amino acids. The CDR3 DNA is TGTGCCAGCAGCTGGCCCGACAGGTACACTGAAGCTTTCTTT. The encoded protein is CASSWPDRYTEAFF.

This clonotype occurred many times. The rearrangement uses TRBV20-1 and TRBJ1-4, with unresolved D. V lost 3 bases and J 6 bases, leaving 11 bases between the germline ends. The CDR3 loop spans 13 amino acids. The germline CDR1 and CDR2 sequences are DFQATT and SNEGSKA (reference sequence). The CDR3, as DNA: TGCAGTGCTAGTTTGGGTGGGGATGAAAAACTGTTTTTT. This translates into CSASLGGDEKLFF.

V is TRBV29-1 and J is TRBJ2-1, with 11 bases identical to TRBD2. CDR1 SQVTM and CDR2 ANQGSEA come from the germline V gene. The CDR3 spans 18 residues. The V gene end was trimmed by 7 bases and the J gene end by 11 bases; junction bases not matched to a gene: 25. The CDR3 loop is CSASGSEGIAGLAAKQFF. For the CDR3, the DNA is TGCAGCGCCAGCGGTAGCGAGGGCATCGCGGGACTAGCGGCCAAGCAGTTCTTC.

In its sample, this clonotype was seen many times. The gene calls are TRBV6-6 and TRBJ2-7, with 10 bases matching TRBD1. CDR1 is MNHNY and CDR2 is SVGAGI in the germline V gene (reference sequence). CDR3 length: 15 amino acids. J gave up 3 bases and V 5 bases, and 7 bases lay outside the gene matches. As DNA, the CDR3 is TGTGCCAGCAGTACCGGGACAGGGGCCTTCTACGAGCAGTACTTC. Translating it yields CASSTGTGAFYEQYF.

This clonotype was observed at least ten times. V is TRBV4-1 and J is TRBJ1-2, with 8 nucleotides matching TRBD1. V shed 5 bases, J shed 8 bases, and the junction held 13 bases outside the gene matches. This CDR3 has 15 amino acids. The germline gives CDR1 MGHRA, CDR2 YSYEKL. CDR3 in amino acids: CASSTHLRTGNGYTF. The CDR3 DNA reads TGCGCCAGCAGCACCCACTTAAGGACAGGGAACGGCTACACCTTC.

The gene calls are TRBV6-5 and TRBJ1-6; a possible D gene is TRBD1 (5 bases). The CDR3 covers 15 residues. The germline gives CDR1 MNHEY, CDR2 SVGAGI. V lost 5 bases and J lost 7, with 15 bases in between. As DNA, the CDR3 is TGTGCCAGCAGTGGGCCGGGACGGAGAAATTCACCCCTCCACTTT. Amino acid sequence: CASSGPGRRNSPLHF.

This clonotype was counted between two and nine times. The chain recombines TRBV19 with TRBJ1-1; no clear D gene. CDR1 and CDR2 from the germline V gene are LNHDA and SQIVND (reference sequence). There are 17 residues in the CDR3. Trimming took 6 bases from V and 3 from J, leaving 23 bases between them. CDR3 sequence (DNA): TGTGCCAGTAGAACGGGCCCCAGGACTCGGTCGGACACTGAAGCTTTCTTT. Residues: CASRTGPRTRSDTEAFF.